The source of this TCR beta chain is a study of cytomegalovirus exposure and HLA in healthy donors. Study in general: The Caucasian-associated ancestry cluster contained 81% of the approximately 430 genotyped donors.

The V and J ends lost 0 bases and 4 bases, in that order; junction bases with no gene match: 5. Germline CDR1 and CDR2: LNHNV and YYDKDF (reference sequence). This CDR3 is 15 amino acids long. As regards this clone: Antigen: not known.

Study-level points and caveats: In a later analysis, HLA-C alleles had the fewest associated TCRs, DRB1 alleles the most. A missense DCLRE1C variant was associated with V- and J-gene trimming of TCR beta chains in a later analysis, and an independent cohort replicated the association.

The primer mix had 60 Vbeta and 13 Jbeta primers. Profiled with immunoSEQ multiplex PCR; TCRdb holds only in-frame clones, not every one. Of roughly 52,000 clones in the sample, around 82% were seen once. The chain has TRBV15 and TRBJ2-7; 8 nucleotides match TRBD1. What was sequenced was PBMCs. The sequence was collected from a female donor in good health and CMV-seronegative. Here the CDR3 reads CATSRDLDRGYEQYF. The CDR3 DNA follows: TGTGCCACCAGCAGAGATCTCGACAGGGGATACGAGCAGTACTTC.